Described below is a single TCR beta chain sequence and its context. These data originate in a study of OX40 agonist ivuxolimab in advanced cancers. Germline loops: CDR1 SGHKS, CDR2 YYEKEE (reference sequence). CDR3 length: 14 residues. Losses at the gene ends were 4 bases for V and 4 bases for J; bases not matched to a gene: 7. Method: immunoSEQ multiplex PCR; TCRdb's copy keeps in-frame clones and lacks some. The sample lists more than 65,000 clones; approximately 90% were seen once. The sequences come from CD4+ or CD8+ T cells sorted from blood, collected in a trial of the OX40 agonist ivuxolimab. The clonotype originates from an adult with an advanced solid tumor such as melanoma, head and neck, liver or kidney cancer. V and J are TRBV5-5 and TRBJ1-2; 7 bases map to TRBD1. The CDR3 loop is CASSRDREAYGYTF. CDR3 nucleotide sequence: TGTGCCAGCAGCCGCGACAGGGAGGCCTATGGCTACACCTTC.